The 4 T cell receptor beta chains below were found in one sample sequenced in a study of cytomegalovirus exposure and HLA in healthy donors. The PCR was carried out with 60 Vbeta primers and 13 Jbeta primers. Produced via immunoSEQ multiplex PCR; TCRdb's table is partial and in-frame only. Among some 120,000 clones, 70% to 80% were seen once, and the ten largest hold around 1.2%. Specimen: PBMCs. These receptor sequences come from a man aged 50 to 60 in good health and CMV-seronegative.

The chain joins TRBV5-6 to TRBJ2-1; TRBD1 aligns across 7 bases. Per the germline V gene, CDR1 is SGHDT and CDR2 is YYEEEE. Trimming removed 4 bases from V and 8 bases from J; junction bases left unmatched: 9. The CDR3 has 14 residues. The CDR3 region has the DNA TGTGCCAGCAGCGCCGGGACAGTTTCCCATGAGCAGTTCTTC. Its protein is CASSAGTVSHEQFF. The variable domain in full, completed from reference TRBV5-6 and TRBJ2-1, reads DAGVTQSPTHLIKTRGQQVTLRCSPKSGHDTVSWYQQALGQGPQFIFQYYEEEERQRGNFPDRFSGHQFPNYSSELNVNALLLGDSALYLCASSAGTVSHEQFFGPGTRLTVL.

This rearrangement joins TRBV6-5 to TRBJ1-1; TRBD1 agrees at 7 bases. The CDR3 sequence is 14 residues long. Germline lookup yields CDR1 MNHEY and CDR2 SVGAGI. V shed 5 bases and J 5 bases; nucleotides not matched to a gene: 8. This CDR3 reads CASSPPTGNTEAFF. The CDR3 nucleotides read TGTGCCAGCAGTCCCCCGACAGGGAATACTGAAGCTTTCTTT.

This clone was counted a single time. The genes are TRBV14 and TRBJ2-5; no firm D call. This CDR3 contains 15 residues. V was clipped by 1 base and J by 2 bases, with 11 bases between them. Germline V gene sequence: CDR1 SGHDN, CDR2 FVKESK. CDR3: CASSQGLVGQETQYF. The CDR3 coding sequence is TGTGCCAGCAGCCAAGGTTTGGTCGGGCAAGAGACCCAGTACTTC.

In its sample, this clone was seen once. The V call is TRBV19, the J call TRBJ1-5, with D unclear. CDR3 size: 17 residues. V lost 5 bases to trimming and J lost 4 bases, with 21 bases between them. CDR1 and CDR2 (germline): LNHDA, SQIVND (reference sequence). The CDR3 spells CASSQYLMVSTNQPQHF. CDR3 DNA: TGTGCCAGTAGTCAATACCTCATGGTAAGCACGAATCAGCCCCAGCATTTT.